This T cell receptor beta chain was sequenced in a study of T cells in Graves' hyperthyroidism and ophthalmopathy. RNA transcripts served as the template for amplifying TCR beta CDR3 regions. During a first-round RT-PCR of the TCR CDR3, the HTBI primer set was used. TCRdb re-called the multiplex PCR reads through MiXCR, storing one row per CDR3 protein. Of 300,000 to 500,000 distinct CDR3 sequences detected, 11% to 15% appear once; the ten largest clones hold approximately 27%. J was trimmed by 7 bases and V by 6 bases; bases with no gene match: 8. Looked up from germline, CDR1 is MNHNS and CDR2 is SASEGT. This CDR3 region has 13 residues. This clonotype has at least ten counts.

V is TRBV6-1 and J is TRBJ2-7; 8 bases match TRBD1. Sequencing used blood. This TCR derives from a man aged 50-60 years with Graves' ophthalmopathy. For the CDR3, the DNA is TGTGCCAGCAGACAAGAGACAGGGGAAGAGCAGTACTTC. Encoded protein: CASRQETGEEQYF.